The following is a T cell receptor beta chain sequence with its context. This sample is part of a study of glioma-infiltrating T cells after dendritic cell vaccination. At the level of the study: Dendritic cell vaccination trial patients had either newly diagnosed or recurrent glioblastoma.

Profiling relied on immunoSEQ multiplex PCR, and the TCRdb table lists in-frame clones only, not all of them. The sample includes under 100,000 clones, over 65% of them seen just once. Specimen: blood, collected before dendritic cell vaccination. This clonotype originated in a human donor with glioblastoma.

The CDR3 DNA reads as TGTGCCAGCAGCCGGGTAGGCGGGAGGGCTTTTGGAGAGACCCAGTACTTC. Encoded protein: CASSRVGGRAFGETQYF. This rearrangement joins TRBV11-3 to TRBJ2-5, with 9 nucleotides matching TRBD2. V trimming: 5 bases; J trimming: 4 bases; junction bases outside the gene matches: 14. Per the germline V gene, CDR1 is SGHNT and CDR2 is YENEEA. The CDR3 spans 17 residues.